Below are 2 T cell receptor beta chains sequenced from a single sample in a study of T cell repertoires in cytomegalovirus infection. Antigens for these TCRs are unknown. TCRdb processed the reads anew with MiXCR; each CDR3 protein has one entry. The sample has about 890,000 distinct CDR3 sequences, 31% seen once; the top ten hold more than 13%. The sample consisted of cultured CD8+ T cells from PBMCs, taken from culture after CMV antigen stimulation. Source of these receptors: a human donor in good health (CMV status not recorded). Some clones in this sample may be carry-over from other donors' samples.

The chain is built from TRBV6-8 and TRBJ2-5, with D possibly being TRBD2 (7 bases). The CDR3 totals 16 residues. The V gene lost 6 bases and the J gene lost 5 bases, with 22 bases spanning the gap. CDR1 and CDR2 from the germline V gene are MNHGY and SAAAGT. CDR3 nucleotide sequence: TGTGCCAGCAGCTGGCGGGGGCCAACGAATCGGGAGACCCAGTACTTC. Translating it yields CASSWRGPTNRETQYF.

V gene TRBV27 combines with J gene TRBJ1-6; 8 positions match TRBD1. V was clipped by 3 bases and J by 10 bases; unmatched bases: 5. Germline assignment: CDR1 MNHEY and CDR2 SMNVEV (reference sequence). The CDR3 covers 14 residues. The chain's CDR3 is CASSFDRGVSPLHF. CDR3 sequence (DNA): TGTGCCAGCAGTTTTGACAGGGGTGTGTCACCCCTCCACTTT.